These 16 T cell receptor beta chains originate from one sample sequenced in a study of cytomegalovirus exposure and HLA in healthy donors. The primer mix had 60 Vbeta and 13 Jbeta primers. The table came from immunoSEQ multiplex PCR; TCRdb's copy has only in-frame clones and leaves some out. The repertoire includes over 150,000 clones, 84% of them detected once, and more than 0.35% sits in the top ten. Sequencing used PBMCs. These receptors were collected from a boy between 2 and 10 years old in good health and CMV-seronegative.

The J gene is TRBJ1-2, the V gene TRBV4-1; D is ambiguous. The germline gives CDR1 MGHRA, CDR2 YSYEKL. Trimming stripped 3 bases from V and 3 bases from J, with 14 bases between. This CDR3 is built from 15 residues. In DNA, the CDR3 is TGCGCCAGCAGCCACTCGCCGGGAGGATACTATGGCTACACCTTC. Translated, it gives CASSHSPGGYYGYTF.

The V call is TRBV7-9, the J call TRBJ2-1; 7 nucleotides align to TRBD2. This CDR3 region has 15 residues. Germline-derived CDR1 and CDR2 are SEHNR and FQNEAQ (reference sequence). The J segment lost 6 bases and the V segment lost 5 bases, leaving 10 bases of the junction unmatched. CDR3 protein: CASSAGTNPINEQFF. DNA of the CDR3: TGTGCCAGCAGCGCGGGGACTAACCCCATCAATGAGCAGTTCTTC.

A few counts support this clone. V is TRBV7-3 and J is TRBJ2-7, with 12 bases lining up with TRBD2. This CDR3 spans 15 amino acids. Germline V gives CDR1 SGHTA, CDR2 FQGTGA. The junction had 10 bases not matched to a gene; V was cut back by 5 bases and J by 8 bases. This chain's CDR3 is CASSELAGGRDKQYF. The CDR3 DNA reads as TGTGCCAGCAGCGAACTAGCGGGAGGACGGGATAAGCAGTACTTC.

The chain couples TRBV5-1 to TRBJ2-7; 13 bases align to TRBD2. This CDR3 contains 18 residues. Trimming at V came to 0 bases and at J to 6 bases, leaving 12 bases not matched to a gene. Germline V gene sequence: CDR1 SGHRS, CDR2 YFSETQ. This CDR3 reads CASSLGLAGGEDVGEQYF. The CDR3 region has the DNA TGCGCCAGCAGCTTGGGACTAGCGGGAGGAGAAGATGTGGGCGAGCAGTACTTC.

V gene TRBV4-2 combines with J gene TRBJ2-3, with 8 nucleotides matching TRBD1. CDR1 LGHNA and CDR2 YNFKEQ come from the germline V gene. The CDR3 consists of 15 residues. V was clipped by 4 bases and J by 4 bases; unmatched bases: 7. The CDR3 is CASSPQRTGSDTQYF. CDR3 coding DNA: TGTGCCAGCAGCCCACAAAGGACAGGGTCAGATACGCAGTATTTT.

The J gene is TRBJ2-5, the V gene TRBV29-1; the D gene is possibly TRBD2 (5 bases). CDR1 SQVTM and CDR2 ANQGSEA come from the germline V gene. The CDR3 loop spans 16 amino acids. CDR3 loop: CIVGLGLAPYQETQYF. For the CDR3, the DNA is TGCATCGTGGGGTTGGGCTTAGCGCCCTACCAAGAGACCCAGTACTTC.

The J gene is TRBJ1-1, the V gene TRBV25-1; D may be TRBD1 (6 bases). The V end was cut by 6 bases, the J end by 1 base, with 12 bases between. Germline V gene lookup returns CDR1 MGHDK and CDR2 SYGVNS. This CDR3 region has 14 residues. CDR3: CASRQTGPNTEAFF. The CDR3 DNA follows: TGTGCCAGCAGGCAGACAGGTCCGAACACTGAAGCTTTCTTT. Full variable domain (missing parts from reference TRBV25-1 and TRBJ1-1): EADIYQTPRYLVIGTGKKITLECSQTMGHDKMYWYQQDPGMELHLIHYSYGVNSTEKGDLSSESTVSRIRTEHFPLTLESARPSHTSQYLCASRQTGPNTEAFFGQGTRLTVV.

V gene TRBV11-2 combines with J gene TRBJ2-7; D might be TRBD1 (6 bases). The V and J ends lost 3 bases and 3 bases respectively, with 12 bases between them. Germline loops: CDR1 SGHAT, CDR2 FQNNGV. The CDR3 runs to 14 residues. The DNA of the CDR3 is TGTGCCAGCAGCTTTACCGGGACAAGCTACGAGCAGTACTTC. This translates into CASSFTGTSYEQYF.

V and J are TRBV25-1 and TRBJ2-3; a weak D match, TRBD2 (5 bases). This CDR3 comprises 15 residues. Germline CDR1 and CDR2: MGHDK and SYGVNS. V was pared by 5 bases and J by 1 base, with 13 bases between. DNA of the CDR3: TGTGCCAGCAGTCAGCCTAGCACAGGCACAGATACGCAGTATTTT. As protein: CASSQPSTGTDTQYF.

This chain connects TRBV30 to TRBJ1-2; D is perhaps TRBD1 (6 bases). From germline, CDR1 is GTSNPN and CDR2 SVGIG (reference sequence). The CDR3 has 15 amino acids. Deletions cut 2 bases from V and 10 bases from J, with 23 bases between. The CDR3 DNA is TGTGCCTGGAGTCAAGACAGGCTACATCTTATGGACTACACCTTC. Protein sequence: CAWSQDRLHLMDYTF.

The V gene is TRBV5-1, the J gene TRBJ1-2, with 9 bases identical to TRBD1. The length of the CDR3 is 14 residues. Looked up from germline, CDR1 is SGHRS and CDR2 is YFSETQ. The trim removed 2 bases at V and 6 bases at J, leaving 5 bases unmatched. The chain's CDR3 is CASSLDTGGDGYTF. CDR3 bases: TGCGCCAGCAGCTTAGATACAGGGGGCGATGGCTACACCTTC.

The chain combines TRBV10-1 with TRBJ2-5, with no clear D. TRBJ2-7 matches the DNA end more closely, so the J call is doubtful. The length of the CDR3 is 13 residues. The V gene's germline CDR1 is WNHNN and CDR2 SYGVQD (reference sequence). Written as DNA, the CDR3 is TGCGCCAGCAGTGAGTCGAAGTTTCTCGAGCAGTACTTC. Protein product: CASSESKFLEQYF.

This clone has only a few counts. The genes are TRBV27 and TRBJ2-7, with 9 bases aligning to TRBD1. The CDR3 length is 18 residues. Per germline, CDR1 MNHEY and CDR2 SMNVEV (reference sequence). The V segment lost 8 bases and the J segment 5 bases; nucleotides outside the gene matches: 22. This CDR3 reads CASATPMNEQGALNEQYF. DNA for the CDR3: TGTGCCAGCGCCACGCCGATGAATGAACAGGGGGCGCTGAACGAGCAGTACTTC.

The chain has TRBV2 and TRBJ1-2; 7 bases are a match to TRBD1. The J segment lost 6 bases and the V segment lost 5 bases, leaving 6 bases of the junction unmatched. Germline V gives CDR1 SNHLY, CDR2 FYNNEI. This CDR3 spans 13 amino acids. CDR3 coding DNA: TGTGCCAGCAGTCGACAGGGATTAGATGGCTACACCTTC. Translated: CASSRQGLDGYTF.

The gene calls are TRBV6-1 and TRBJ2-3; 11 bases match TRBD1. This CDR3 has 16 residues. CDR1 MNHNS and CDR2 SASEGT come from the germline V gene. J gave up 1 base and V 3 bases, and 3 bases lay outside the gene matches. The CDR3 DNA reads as TGTGCCAGCAGTGACTGGACAGGGGGCCGCACAGATACGCAGTATTTT. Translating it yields CASSDWTGGRTDTQYF.

The CDR3: CASSRTGNDNEQFF. The CDR3, as DNA: TGCGCCAGCAGCCGGACAGGGAACGACAATGAGCAGTTCTTC. V usage is TRBV4-1 and J usage is TRBJ2-1; TRBD1 matches at 8 bases. Germline lookup yields CDR1 MGHRA and CDR2 YSYEKL. The CDR3 is made up of 14 amino acids. J lost 5 bases, V lost 4 bases, and 4 bases had no gene match.